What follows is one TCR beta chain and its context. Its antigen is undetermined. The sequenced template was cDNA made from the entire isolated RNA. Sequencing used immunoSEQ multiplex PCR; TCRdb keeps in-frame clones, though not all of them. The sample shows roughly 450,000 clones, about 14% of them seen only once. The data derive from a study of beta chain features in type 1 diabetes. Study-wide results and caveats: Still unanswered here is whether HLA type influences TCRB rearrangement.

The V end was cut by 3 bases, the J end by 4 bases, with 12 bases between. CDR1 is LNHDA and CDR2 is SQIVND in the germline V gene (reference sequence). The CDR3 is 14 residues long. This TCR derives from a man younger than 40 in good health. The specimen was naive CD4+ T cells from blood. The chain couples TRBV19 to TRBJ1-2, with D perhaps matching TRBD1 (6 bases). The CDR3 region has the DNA TGTGCCAGTAGTATCGACAGGAGGACCTATGGCTACACCTTC. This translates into CASSIDRRTYGYTF.